A selection of T cell receptor beta chains follows, all from one sample in a study of blood T cells in healthy people across ages. TCRdb processed the 5' RACE reads anew with MiXCR; each CDR3 protein has one entry. The table includes some 1,800,000 distinct CDR3 sequences, more than 35% detected once. The sequenced sample was blood. The source is a human donor in good health. CDR3s include the opening cysteine and the closing phenylalanine or tryptophan. The D gene is left open where the match is weak.

TRBV5-1	NA	TRBJ1-4	CASRRANEKLFF
TRBV7-9	NA	TRBJ1-1	CASSSNMGTEAFF
TRBV20-1	NA	TRBJ2-5	CSARAQAGYQETQYF
TRBV20-1	NA	TRBJ1-2	CSAREGVKNYGYTF
TRBV21-1	NA	TRBJ2-2	CASSRTPGGVVDGELFF
TRBV29-1	TRBD1	TRBJ2-7	CSVEDKSDRDPYEQYF
TRBV14	NA	TRBJ1-1	CASSQRGGANEAFF
TRBV6-6	NA	TRBJ1-2	CASSPVYGYTF
TRBV5-1	TRBD1	TRBJ1-2	CASSLEAGQGDGYTF
TRBV20-1	NA	TRBJ2-3	CSAPRADTQYF
TRBV7-2	TRBD1	TRBJ2-7	CASSSRTGNSYEQYF
TRBV9	NA	TRBJ2-3	CASSLFPGSTDTQYF
TRBV13	TRBD2	TRBJ2-3	CASSLWTSGRTDTQYF
TRBV12-5	NA	TRBJ2-1	CASGLSSTNEQFF
TRBV20-1	NA	TRBJ1-1	CSAWLPGSEAFF
TRBV20-1	NA	TRBJ1-1	CSASRAGLGDTEAFF